The following is a T cell receptor beta chain sequence with its context. TCRdb keeps only in-frame clones here, not all; method: immunoSEQ multiplex PCR. The sample has approximately 810,000 clones, 80% to 95% seen once; the top ten hold about 25%. The CDR3 length is 14 residues. Trimming cost V 4 bases and J 3 bases, with 13 bases left between them. Terminally differentiated effector memory CD45RA+ cells were left out of the naive CD8 fraction, which was CD45RO-negative and positively selected for CCR7. These data come from a study of shared clonotypes between healthy human individuals. Study as a whole: Serving as donors were two women and a few men, whose ages spanned 18 to 49.

Sequenced sample: naive CD8+ T cells sorted from blood. The V gene is TRBV23-1, the J gene TRBJ2-7; the D gene is possibly TRBD2 (5 bases). TRBV23-1 is recorded as an ORF, its role being uncertain. This sequence was found in a man under 40 in good health. Written as DNA, the CDR3 is TGCGCCAGCAGTCCCGGGGTCCTTATCTACGAGCAGTACTTC. The encoded protein is CASSPGVLIYEQYF.